This TCR beta chain was identified during a study of molecular identifiers for immune sequencing clone quantification. A single record per CDR3 protein comes from TCRdb applying MiXCR to the PCR reads. The repertoire holds under 650,000 distinct CDR3 sequences, with nearly 20% as singletons. Trimming pared 4 bases from V and 4 bases from J, leaving 13 bases between. CDR3 length: 14 amino acids. In germline, CDR1 is SGHTA, CDR2 FQGNSA. This clonotype was observed at least ten times. Sample: naive CD8+ T cells from blood, with Jurkat cell RNA spiked in. Subset noted: FACS-sorted CD8+CD4-CCR7+CD45RA+ naive T cells. The chain links TRBV7-2 to TRBJ1-1, with TRBD1 as a possible D gene (6 bases). The sequence was obtained from a human donor in good health. Some libraries in this study had Jurkat cell RNA spiked in. The CDR3, as DNA: TGTGCCAGCAGCTCCGGGGCAGGGGCCACTGAAGCTTTCTTT. This codes for CASSSGAGATEAFF.